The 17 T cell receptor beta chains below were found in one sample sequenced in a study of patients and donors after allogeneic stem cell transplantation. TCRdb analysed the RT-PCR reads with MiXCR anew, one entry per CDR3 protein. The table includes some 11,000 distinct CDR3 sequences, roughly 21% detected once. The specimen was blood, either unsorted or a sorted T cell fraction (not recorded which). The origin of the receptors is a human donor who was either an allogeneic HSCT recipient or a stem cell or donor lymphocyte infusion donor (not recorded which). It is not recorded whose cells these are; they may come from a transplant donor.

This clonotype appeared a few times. The CDR3 sequence: CASSYGDPQIAQNSPLHF. The DNA for the CDR3 is TGTGCCAGCAGTTACGGAGACCCTCAGATAGCGCAGAATTCACCCCTCCACTTT. The chain uses TRBV6-5 and TRBJ1-6, with D unclear. The ends were cut back, 2 bases at V and 7 bases at J, with 21 bases in the middle. From germline, CDR1 is MNHEY and CDR2 SVGAGI. CDR3 length: 18 amino acids.

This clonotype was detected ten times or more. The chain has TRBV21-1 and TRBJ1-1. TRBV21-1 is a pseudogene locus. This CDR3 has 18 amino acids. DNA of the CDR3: TGTGCCAGCAGCAAAGCACGGCCTGGCAATCGGGTGAACACTGAAGCTTTCTTT. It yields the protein CASSKARPGNRVNTEAFF.

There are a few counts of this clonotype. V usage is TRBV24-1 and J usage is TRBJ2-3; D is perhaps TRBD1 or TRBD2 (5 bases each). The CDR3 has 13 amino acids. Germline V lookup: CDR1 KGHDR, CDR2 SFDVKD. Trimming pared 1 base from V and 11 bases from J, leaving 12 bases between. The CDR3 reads CATSDFGTGGQYF. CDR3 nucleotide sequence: TGTGCCACCAGTGATTTCGGGACGGGTGGGCAGTATTTT.

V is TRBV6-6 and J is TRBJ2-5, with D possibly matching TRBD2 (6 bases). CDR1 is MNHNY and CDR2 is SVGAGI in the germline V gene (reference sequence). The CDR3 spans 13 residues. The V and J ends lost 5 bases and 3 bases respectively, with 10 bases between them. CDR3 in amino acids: CASSRGREETQYF. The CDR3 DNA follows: TGTGCCAGCAGTCGGGGGAGAGAAGAGACCCAGTACTTC.

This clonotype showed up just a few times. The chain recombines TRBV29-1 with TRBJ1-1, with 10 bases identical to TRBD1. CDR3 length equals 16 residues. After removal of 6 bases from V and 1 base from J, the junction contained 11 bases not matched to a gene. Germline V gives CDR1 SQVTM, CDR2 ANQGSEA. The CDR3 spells CSVNGGQGRKNTEAFF. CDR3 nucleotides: TGCAGCGTCAACGGGGGACAGGGGCGAAAGAACACTGAAGCTTTCTTT.

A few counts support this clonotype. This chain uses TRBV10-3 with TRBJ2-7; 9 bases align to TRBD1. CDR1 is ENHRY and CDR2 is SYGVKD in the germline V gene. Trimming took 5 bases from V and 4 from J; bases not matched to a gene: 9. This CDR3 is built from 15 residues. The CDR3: CAISILRDRAYEQYF. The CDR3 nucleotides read TGTGCCATCAGTATTCTCCGGGACAGGGCGTACGAGCAGTACTTC.

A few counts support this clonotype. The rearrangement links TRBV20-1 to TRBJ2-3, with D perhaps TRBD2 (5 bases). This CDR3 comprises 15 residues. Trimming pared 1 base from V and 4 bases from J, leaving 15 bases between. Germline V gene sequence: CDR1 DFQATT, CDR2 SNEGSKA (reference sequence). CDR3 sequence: CSARGGAEIPDTQYF. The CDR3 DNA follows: TGCAGTGCTAGAGGGGGAGCGGAAATCCCAGATACGCAGTATTTT.

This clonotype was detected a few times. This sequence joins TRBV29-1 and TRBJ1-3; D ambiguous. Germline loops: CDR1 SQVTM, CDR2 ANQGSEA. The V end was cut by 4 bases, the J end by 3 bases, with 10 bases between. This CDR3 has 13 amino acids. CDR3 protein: CSVVGEGGNTIYF. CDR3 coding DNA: TGCAGCGTTGTAGGAGAGGGTGGAAACACCATATATTTT.

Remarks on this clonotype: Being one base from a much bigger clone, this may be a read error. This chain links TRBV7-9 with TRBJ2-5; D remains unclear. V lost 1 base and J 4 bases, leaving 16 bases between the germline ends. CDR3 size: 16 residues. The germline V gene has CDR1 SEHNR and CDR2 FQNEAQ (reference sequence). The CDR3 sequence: CASSLEGRHRRETQYF. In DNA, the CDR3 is TGTGCCAGCAGCTTAGAAGGAAGGCACCGTCGAGAGACCCAGTACTTC.

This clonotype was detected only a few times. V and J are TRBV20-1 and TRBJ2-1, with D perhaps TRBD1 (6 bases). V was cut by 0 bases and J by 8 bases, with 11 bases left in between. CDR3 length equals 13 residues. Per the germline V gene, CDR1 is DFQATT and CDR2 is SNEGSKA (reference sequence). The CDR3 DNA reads TGCAGTGCTAGAGAACAGGGCCGGCATGAGCAGTTCTTC. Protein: CSAREQGRHEQFF.

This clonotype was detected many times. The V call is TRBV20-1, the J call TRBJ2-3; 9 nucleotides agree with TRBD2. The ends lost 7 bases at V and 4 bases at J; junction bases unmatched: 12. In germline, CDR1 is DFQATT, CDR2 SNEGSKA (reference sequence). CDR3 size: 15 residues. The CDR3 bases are TGCAGTGTGGGCCTGCGCGGGGGGGCCTCAGATACGCAGTATTTT. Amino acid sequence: CSVGLRGGASDTQYF.

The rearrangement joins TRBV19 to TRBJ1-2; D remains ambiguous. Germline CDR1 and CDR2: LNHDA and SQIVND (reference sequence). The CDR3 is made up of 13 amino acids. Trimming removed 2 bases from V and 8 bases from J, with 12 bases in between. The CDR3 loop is CASSISASGGYTF. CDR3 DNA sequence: TGTGCCAGTAGTATATCCGCGTCCGGGGGCTACACCTTC. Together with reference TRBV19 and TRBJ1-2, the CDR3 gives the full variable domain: DGGITQSPKYLFRKEGQNVTLSCEQNLNHDAMYWYRQDPGQGLRLIYYSQIVNDFQKGDIAEGYSVSREKKESFPLTVTSAQKNPTAFYLCASSISASGGYTFGSGTRLTVV.

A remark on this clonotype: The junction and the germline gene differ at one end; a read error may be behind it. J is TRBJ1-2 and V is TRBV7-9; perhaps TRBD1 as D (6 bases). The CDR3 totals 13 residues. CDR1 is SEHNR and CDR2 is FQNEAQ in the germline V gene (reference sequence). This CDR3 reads CAGSFGGRYGYTF. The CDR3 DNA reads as TGTGCCGGCAGCTTCGGGGGCCGTTATGGCTACACCTTC.

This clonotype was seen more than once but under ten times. The CDR3 spells CAISESQGATEAFF. Written as DNA, the CDR3 is TGTGCCATCAGTGAGTCCCAGGGGGCCACTGAAGCTTTCTTT. V gene TRBV10-3 combines with J gene TRBJ1-1; TRBD1 agrees at 8 bases. The trim removed 0 bases at V and 4 bases at J, leaving 1 base unmatched. CDR3 length equals 14 residues. Germline V CDR1 and CDR2: ENHRY, SYGVKD.

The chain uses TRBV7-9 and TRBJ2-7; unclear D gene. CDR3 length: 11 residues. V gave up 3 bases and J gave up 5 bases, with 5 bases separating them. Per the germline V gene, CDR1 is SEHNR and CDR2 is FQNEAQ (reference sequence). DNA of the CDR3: TGTGCCAGCAGCTTTGTCAACGAGCAGTACTTC. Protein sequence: CASSFVNEQYF.

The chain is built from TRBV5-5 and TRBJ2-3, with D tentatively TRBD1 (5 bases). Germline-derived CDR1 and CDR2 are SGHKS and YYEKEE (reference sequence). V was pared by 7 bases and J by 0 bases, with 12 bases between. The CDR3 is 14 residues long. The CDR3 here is CASGRAGSTDTQYF. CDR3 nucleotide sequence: TGTGCCAGCGGTCGGGCAGGGAGCACAGATACGCAGTATTTT.

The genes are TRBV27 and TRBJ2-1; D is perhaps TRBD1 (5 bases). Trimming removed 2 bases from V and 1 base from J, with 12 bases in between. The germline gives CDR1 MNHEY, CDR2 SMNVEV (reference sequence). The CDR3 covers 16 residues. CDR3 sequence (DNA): TGTGCCAGCAGTTTAGGGTCGGCAGGGTCCTACAATGAGCAGTTCTTC. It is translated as CASSLGSAGSYNEQFF.